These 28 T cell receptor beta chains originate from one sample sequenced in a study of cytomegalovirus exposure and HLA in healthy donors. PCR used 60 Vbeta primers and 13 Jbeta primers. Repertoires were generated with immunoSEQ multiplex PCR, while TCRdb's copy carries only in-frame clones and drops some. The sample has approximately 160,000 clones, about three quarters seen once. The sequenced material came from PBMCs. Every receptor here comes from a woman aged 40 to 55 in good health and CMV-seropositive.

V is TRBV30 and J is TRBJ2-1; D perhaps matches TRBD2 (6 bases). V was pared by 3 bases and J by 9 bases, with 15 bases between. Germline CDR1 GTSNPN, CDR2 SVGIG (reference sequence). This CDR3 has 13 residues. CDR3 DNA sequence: TGTGCCTGGAGAGGTTTACCCGGGGGTGAGCAGTTCTTC. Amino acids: CAWRGLPGGEQFF.

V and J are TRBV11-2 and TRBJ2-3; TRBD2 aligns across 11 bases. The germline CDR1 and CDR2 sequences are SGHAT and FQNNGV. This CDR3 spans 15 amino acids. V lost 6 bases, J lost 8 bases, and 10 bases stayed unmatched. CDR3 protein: CASSSDGTSGGTQYF. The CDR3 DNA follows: TGTGCCAGCAGTTCAGACGGGACTAGCGGCGGTACGCAGTATTTT.

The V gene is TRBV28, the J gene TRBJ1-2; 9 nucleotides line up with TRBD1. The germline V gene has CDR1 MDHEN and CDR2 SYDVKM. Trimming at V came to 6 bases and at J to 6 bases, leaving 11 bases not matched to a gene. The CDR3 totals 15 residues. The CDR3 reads CASREPRDRDNGYTF. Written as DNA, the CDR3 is TGTGCCAGCAGGGAACCTAGGGACAGGGACAATGGCTACACCTTC.

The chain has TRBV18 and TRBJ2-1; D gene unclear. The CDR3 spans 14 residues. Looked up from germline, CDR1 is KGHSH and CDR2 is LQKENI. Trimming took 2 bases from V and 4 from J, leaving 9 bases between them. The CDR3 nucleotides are TGTGCCAGCTCACCAGGGCTAACTTACAATGAGCAGTTCTTC. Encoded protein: CASSPGLTYNEQFF.

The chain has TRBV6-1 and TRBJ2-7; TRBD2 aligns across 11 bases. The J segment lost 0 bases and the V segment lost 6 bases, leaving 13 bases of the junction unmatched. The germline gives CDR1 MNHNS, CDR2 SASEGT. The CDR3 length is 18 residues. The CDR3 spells CASSEPSGGFPPSYEQYF. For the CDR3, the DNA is TGTGCCAGCAGCGAACCTAGCGGGGGGTTCCCACCCTCCTACGAGCAGTACTTC.

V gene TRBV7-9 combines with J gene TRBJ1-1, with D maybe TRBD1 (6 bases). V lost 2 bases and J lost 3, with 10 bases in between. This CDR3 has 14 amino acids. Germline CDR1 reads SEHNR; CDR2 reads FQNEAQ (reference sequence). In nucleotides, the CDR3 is TGTGCCAGCAGCTTAAGGGACACGGACACTGAAGCTTTCTTT. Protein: CASSLRDTDTEAFF.

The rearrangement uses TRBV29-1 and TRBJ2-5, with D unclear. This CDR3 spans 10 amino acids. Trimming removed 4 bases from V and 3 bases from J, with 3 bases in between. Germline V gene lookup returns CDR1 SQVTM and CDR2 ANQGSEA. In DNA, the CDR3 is TGCAGCGTTGCCGAAGAGACCCAGTACTTC. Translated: CSVAEETQYF.

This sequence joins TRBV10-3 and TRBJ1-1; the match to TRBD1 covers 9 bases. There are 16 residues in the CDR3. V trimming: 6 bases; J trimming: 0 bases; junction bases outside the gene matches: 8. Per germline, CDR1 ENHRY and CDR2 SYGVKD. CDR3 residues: CAIRGTGRGLNTEAFF. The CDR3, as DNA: TGTGCCATCAGGGGGACAGGGAGGGGGCTGAACACTGAAGCTTTCTTT.

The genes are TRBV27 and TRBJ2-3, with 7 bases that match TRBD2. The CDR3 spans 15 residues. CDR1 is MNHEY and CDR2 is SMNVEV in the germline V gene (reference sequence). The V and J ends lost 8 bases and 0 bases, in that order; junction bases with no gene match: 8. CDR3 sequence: CASGRLAASTDTQYF. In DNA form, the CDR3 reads TGTGCCAGCGGGCGTCTAGCGGCTAGCACAGATACGCAGTATTTT.

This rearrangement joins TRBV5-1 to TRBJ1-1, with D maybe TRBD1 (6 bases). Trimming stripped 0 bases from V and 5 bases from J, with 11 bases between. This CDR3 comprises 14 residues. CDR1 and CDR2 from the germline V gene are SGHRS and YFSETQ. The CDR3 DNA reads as TGCGCCAGCAGCTTGGGACAGGATTGGACTGAAGCTTTCTTT. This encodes CASSLGQDWTEAFF.

The CDR3 loop reads CASSAPGLNSPLHF. The CDR3 coding sequence is TGTGCCAGCAGTGCCCCAGGGCTTAATTCACCCCTCCACTTT. The chain employs TRBV6-1 and TRBJ1-6; D perhaps matches TRBD1 (5 bases). The CDR3 covers 14 residues. Germline V gene data show CDR1 as MNHNS and CDR2 as SASEGT. V lost 4 bases to trimming and J lost 6 bases, with 10 bases between them.

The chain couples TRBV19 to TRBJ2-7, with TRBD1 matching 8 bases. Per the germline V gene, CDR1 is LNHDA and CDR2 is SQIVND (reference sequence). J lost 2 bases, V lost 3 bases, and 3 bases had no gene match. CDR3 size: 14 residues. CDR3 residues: CASSMGTGPYEQYF. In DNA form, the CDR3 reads TGTGCCAGTAGTATGGGGACAGGTCCCTACGAGCAGTACTTC.

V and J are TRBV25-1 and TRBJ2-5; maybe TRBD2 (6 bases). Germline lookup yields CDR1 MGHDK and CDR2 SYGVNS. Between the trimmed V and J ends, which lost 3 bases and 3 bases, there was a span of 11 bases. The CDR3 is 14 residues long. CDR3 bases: TGTGCCAGCAGTGACGGGAGCCATGAAGAGACCCAGTACTTC. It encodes CASSDGSHEETQYF.

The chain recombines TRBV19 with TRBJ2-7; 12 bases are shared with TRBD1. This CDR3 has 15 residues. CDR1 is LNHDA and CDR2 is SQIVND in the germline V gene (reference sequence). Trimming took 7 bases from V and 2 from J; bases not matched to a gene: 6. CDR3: CASNIGTGGPYEQYF. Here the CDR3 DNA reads TGTGCCAGTAATATTGGGACAGGGGGCCCCTACGAGCAGTACTTC.

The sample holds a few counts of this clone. The CDR3 sequence is CASSLSDRTLNTEAFF. Written as DNA, the CDR3 is TGTGCCAGCAGTTTGAGTGATCGGACTTTAAACACTGAAGCTTTCTTT. The V call is TRBV27, the J call TRBJ1-1; D is uncertain. CDR1 and CDR2 (germline): MNHEY, SMNVEV (reference sequence). Trimming took 3 bases from V and 2 from J, leaving 16 bases between them. The CDR3 length is 16 residues.

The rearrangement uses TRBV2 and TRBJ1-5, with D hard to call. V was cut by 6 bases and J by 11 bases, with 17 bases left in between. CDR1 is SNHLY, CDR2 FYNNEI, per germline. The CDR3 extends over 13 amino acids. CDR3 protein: CASRAELQSAQHF. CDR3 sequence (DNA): TGTGCCAGCAGAGCCGAACTACAATCAGCCCAGCATTTT.

The CDR3 DNA reads TGTGCCAGCAGTGAAGTTGCGGCCACGAACACCGGGGAGCTGTTTTTT. Translated, it gives CASSEVAATNTGELFF. The gene calls are TRBV2 and TRBJ2-2; no definite D call. Trimming removed 1 base from V and 0 bases from J, with 9 bases in between. CDR1 is SNHLY, CDR2 FYNNEI, per germline. The CDR3 consists of 16 residues.

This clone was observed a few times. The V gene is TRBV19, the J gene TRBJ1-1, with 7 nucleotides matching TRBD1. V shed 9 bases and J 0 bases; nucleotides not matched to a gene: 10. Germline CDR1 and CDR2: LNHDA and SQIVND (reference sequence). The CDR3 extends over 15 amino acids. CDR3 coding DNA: TGTGCCAGCAGGACAGGTCCTCGCATGAACACTGAAGCTTTCTTT. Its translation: CASRTGPRMNTEAFF.

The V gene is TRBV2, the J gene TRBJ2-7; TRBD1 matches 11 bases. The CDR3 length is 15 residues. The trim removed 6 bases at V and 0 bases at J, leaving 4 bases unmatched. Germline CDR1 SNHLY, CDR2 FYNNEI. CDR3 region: CASSRDRGSSYEQYF. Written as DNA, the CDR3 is TGTGCCAGCAGCAGGGACAGGGGGAGCTCCTACGAGCAGTACTTC.

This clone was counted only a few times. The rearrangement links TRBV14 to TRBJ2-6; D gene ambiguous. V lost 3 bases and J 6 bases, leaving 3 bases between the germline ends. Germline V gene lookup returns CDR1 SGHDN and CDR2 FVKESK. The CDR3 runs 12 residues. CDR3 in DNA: TGTGCCAGCAGCCATATGGCCAACGTCCTGACTTTC. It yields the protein CASSHMANVLTF. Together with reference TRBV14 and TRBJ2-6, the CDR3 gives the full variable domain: EAGVTQFPSHSVIEKGQTVTLRCDPISGHDNLYWYRRVMGKEIKFLLHFVKESKQDESGMPNNRFLAERTGGTYSTLKVQPAELEDSGVYFCASSHMANVLTFGAGSRLTVL.

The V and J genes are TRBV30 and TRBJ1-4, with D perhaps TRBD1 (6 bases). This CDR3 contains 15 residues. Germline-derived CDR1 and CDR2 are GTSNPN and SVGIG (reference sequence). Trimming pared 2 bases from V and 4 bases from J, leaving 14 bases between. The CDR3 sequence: CAWSQGKDSNEKLFF. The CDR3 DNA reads TGTGCCTGGAGTCAGGGGAAGGATAGTAATGAAAAACTGTTTTTT.

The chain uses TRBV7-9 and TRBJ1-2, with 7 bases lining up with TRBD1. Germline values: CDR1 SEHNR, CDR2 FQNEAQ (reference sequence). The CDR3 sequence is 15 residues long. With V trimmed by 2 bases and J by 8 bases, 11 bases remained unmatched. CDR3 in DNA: TGTGCCAGCAGCTTAAAAGGGGGCGCGGATTTGGGCTACACCTTC. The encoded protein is CASSLKGGADLGYTF.

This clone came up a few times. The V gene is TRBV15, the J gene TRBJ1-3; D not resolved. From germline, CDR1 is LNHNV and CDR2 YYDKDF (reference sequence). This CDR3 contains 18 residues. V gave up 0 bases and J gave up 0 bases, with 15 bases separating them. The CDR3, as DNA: TGTGCCACCAGCAGAGATGATCGAGGGCGGAACTCTGGAAACACCATATATTTT. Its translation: CATSRDDRGRNSGNTIYF. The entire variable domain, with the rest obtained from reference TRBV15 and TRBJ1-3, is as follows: DAMVIQNPRYQVTQFGKPVTLSCSQTLNHNVMYWYQQKSSQAPKLLFHYYDKDFNNEADTPDNFQSRRPNTSFCFLDIRSPGLGDTAMYLCATSRDDRGRNSGNTIYFGEGSWLTVV.

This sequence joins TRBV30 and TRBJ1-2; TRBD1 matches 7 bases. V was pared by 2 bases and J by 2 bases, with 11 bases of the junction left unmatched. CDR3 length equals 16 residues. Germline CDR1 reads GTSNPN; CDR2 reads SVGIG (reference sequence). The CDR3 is CAWSLKTGWANYGYTF. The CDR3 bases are TGTGCCTGGAGTCTTAAGACAGGGTGGGCGAACTATGGCTACACCTTC. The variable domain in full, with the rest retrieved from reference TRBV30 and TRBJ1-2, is SQTIHQWPATLVQPVGSPLSLECTVEGTSNPNLYWYRQAAGRGLQLLFYSVGIGQISSEVPQNLSASRPQDRQFILSSKKLLLSDSGFYLCAWSLKTGWANYGYTFGSGTRLTVV.

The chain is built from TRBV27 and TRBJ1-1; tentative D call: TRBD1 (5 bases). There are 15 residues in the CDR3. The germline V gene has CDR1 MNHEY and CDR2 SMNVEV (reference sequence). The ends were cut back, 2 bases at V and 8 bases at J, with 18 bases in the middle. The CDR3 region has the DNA TGTGCCAGCAGTTTAGTCATGGGGGAGGGCACCGAAGCTTTCTTT. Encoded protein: CASSLVMGEGTEAFF.

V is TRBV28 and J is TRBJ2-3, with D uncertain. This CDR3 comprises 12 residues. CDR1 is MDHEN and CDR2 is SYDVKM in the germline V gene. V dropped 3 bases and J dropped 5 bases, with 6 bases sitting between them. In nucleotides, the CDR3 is TGTGCCAGCAGTTTCTTTCGAGATACGCAGTATTTT. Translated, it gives CASSFFRDTQYF.

CDR3 DNA: TGTGCCACCAGCAGAGAATCCGCGGGAAGCGAGCAGTACTTC. This sequence encodes CATSRESAGSEQYF. The chain employs TRBV15 and TRBJ2-7, with D possibly being TRBD2 (6 bases). Germline CDR1 and CDR2: LNHNV and YYDKDF (reference sequence). Trimming left V 0 bases short and J 6 bases short, with 12 bases between. The CDR3 extends over 14 amino acids.

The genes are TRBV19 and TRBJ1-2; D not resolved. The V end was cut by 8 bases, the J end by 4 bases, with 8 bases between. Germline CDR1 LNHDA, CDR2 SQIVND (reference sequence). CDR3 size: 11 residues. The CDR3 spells CASEQSYGYTF. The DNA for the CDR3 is TGTGCCAGTGAACAGAGCTATGGCTACACCTTC.